These 20 T cell receptor beta chains were all obtained from the same sample, sequenced in a study of T cell responses to AZD1222 COVID-19 vaccine. Produced via immunoSEQ multiplex PCR; TCRdb's table is partial and in-frame only. The repertoire holds around 100,000 clones, 80% to 90% seen once, with around 9.4% in the top ten. This sample comprised peripheral blood, obtained on day 0 of AZD1222 vaccination. Receptors originate from an adult in good health.

The chain links TRBV6-5 to TRBJ2-1; D not resolved. The ends were cut back, 2 bases at V and 3 bases at J, with 8 bases in the middle. The germline V gene encodes CDR1 MNHEY and CDR2 SVGAGI. CDR3 length: 14 residues. The CDR3 is CASSYRSGYNEQFF. The CDR3 region has the DNA TGTGCCAGCAGTTACCGGTCAGGCTACAATGAGCAGTTCTTC.

This clone has more than one count but fewer than ten. The rearrangement joins TRBV7-8 to TRBJ1-3; TRBD1 aligns across 10 bases. With V trimmed by 5 bases and J by 1 base, 11 bases remained unmatched. Per the germline V gene, CDR1 is SGHVS and CDR2 is FQNEAQ. This CDR3 spans 18 amino acids. The CDR3 DNA reads TGTGCCAGCAGCCGAACCCGGGACAGGGGACAATCTGGAAACACCATATATTTT. Translation: CASSRTRDRGQSGNTIYF. Full variable domain (remainder filled in from reference TRBV7-8 and TRBJ1-3): GAGVSQSPRYKVAKRGQDVALRCDPISGHVSLFWYQQALGQGPEFLTYFQNEAQLDKSGLPSDRFFAERPEGSVSTLKIQRTQQEDSAVYLCASSRTRDRGQSGNTIYFGEGSWLTVV.

The J gene is TRBJ1-1, the V gene TRBV5-1; D unclear. V lost 4 bases and J 1 base, leaving 11 bases between the germline ends. This CDR3 spans 14 amino acids. The germline V gene encodes CDR1 SGHRS and CDR2 YFSETQ. The CDR3 nucleotides are TGCGCCAGCAGCCGGCCAGAGTGGAACACTGAAGCTTTCTTT. This gives the protein CASSRPEWNTEAFF.

This clone qualifies as medium-sized. V is TRBV5-3 and J is TRBJ2-1; unclear D gene. TRBV5-3 is flagged as an ORF with uncertain function. Trimming pared 1 base from V and 3 bases from J, leaving 11 bases between. The CDR3 is 15 amino acids. The CDR3 region has the DNA TGTGCCAGAAGCTTGCGGCTTGCGGACTACAATGAGCAGTTCTTC. As protein: CARSLRLADYNEQFF.

The chain joins TRBV7-9 to TRBJ1-4, with D uncertain. Germline V gene sequence: CDR1 SEHNR, CDR2 FQNEAQ (reference sequence). The V end lost 3 bases, the J end lost 5 bases, and 7 bases lay between the germline ends. The CDR3 covers 13 residues. The CDR3 DNA reads as TGTGCCAGCAGCTTGAGTCCCAATGAAAAACTGTTTTTT. Its translation: CASSLSPNEKLFF. Drawing the rest from reference TRBV7-9 and TRBJ1-4, the complete variable domain is DTGVSQNPRHKITKRGQNVTFRCDPISEHNRLYWYRQTLGQGPEFLTYFQNEAQLEKSRLLSDRFSAERPKGSFSTLEIQRTEQGDSAMYLCASSLSPNEKLFFGSGTQLSVL.

The genes are TRBV14 and TRBJ1-4, with TRBD1 as a possible D gene (5 bases). CDR1 and CDR2 (germline): SGHDN, FVKESK. Trimming stripped 0 bases from V and 1 base from J, with 6 bases between. The CDR3 totals 15 residues. The CDR3 sequence: CASSQDGGTNEKLFF. In nucleotides, the CDR3 is TGTGCCAGCAGCCAAGATGGGGGAACTAATGAAAAACTGTTTTTT.

CDR3 region: CASTERGGVNTEAFF. The CDR3 region has the DNA TGTGCCAGTACCGAAAGGGGGGGGGTGAACACTGAAGCTTTCTTT. The chain employs TRBV19 and TRBJ1-1, with a possible D match to TRBD1 (6 bases). The germline CDR1 and CDR2 sequences are LNHDA and SQIVND (reference sequence). V dropped 7 bases and J dropped 0 bases, with 15 bases sitting between them. The CDR3 runs to 15 residues.

This chain links TRBV7-6 with TRBJ2-3; 7 nucleotides line up with TRBD1. V gave up 3 bases and J gave up 7 bases; unmatched junction bases: 19. The CDR3 contains 18 residues. The germline V gene has CDR1 SGHVS and CDR2 FNYEAQ. The DNA for the CDR3 is TGTGCCAGCAGCTTCCATAAAAGGGGCAGGGGGAACTCAAATACGCAGTATTTT. This sequence encodes CASSFHKRGRGNSNTQYF.

This rearrangement joins TRBV28 to TRBJ1-6; perhaps TRBD1 as D (5 bases). The CDR3 is made up of 11 amino acids. V lost 7 bases and J 13 bases, leaving 11 bases between the germline ends. In germline, CDR1 is MDHEN, CDR2 SYDVKM. The CDR3 coding sequence is TGTGCCAGCACCTCGGACAAGCCCCTCCACTTT. Amino acids: CASTSDKPLHF.

The chain has TRBV18 and TRBJ1-5, with 7 positions matching TRBD1. Germline V gene data show CDR1 as KGHSH and CDR2 as LQKENI. Unmatched junction bases numbered 7, after V lost 2 bases and J lost 3 bases. This CDR3 is built from 16 residues. CDR3 DNA sequence: TGTGCCAGCTCACCAATTACGGGGACAGCCAATCAGCCCCAGCATTTT. Its translation: CASSPITGTANQPQHF. Variable domain in full (rest from reference TRBV18 and TRBJ1-5): NAGVMQNPRHLVRRRGQEARLRCSPMKGHSHVYWYRQLPEEGLKFMVYLQKENIIDESGMPKERFSAEFPKEGPSILRIQQVVRGDSAAYFCASSPITGTANQPQHFGDGTRLSIL.

This clone was recorded only once. V usage is TRBV6-1 and J usage is TRBJ1-6; D gene uncertain. Trimming removed 2 bases from V and 10 bases from J, with 15 bases in between. The CDR3 runs to 15 residues. Germline loops: CDR1 MNHNS, CDR2 SASEGT. The CDR3 loop is CASSELNSYGSPLHF. The CDR3 DNA sequence: TGTGCCAGCAGTGAACTGAACAGTTACGGATCACCCCTCCACTTT.

The rearrangement joins TRBV11-2 to TRBJ2-1, with 12 positions matching TRBD2. Germline V CDR1 and CDR2: SGHAT, FQNNGV. V trimming: 2 bases; J trimming: 4 bases; junction bases outside the gene matches: 6. The CDR3 has 17 residues. This chain's CDR3 is CASSLKALAGGYNEQFF. The CDR3, as DNA: TGTGCCAGCAGCTTAAAGGCTCTAGCGGGGGGGTACAATGAGCAGTTCTTC.

This chain links TRBV6-2 or TRBV6-3 with TRBJ1-1; D might be TRBD1 (5 bases). V shed 2 bases and J shed 1 base, with 14 bases lying between them. The CDR3 is 16 amino acids. The germline CDR1 and CDR2 sequences are MNHEY and SVGEGT. The CDR3 sequence: CASSYGTRNQNTEAFF. CDR3 DNA: TGTGCCAGCAGTTACGGGACCCGGAACCAGAACACTGAAGCTTTCTTT.

This CDR3 is CASSRDGWAYEQYF. CDR3 nucleotide sequence: TGTGCCAGCAGCAGGGACGGATGGGCCTACGAGCAGTACTTC. V gene TRBV7-2 combines with J gene TRBJ2-7; either TRBD1 or TRBD2 may supply D (5 bases each). This CDR3 contains 14 residues. CDR1 is SGHTA, CDR2 FQGNSA, per germline. Trimming took 5 bases from V and 2 from J, leaving 13 bases between them.

V usage is TRBV4-2 and J usage is TRBJ1-2, with TRBD1 as a possible D gene (5 bases). CDR3 size: 14 residues. The germline V gene has CDR1 LGHNA and CDR2 YNFKEQ. Trimming removed 0 bases at V and 4 bases at J, with 9 bases between. In nucleotides, the CDR3 is TGTGCCAGCAGCCAAGATCAGGGCTTCTATGGCTACACCTTC. This translates into CASSQDQGFYGYTF.

The chain carries TRBV6-2 or TRBV6-3 and TRBJ2-7, with TRBD1 as a possible D gene (5 bases). Per germline, CDR1 MNHEY and CDR2 SVGEGT. CDR3 length equals 15 residues. The V end lost 2 bases, the J end lost 1 base, and 12 bases lay between the germline ends. The CDR3 nucleotides read TGTGCCAGCAGTTACGACAGTAGTGTTTCCTACGAGCAGTACTTC. Its protein is CASSYDSSVSYEQYF.

This sequence joins TRBV6-5 and TRBJ1-2; 8 bases agree with TRBD1. V shed 4 bases, J shed 4 bases, and the junction held 8 bases outside the gene matches. The CDR3 loop spans 15 amino acids. Germline V lookup: CDR1 MNHEY, CDR2 SVGAGI. For the CDR3, the DNA is TGTGCCAGCAGTTTACCAGGGGGCAGTATCTATGGCTACACCTTC. Translated, it gives CASSLPGGSIYGYTF.

The chain has TRBV7-9 and TRBJ2-5, with TRBD1 identical over 10 bases. Germline loops: CDR1 SEHNR, CDR2 FQNEAQ (reference sequence). The CDR3 spans 17 residues. V gave up 5 bases and J gave up 5 bases; unmatched junction bases: 14. The CDR3 region is CASSAGTGVKLAETQYF. Written as DNA, the CDR3 is TGTGCCAGCAGCGCCGGGACAGGGGTAAAATTAGCGGAGACCCAGTACTTC.

This chain links TRBV9 with TRBJ2-7; D unclear. This CDR3 has 14 amino acids. Germline CDR1 SGDLS, CDR2 YYNGEE. V was trimmed by 2 bases and J by 2 bases, leaving 11 bases between them. The CDR3 coding sequence is TGTGCCAGCAGCGTTAGTCCAACCACCTACGAGCAGTACTTC. It translates to CASSVSPTTYEQYF.

V and J are TRBV27 and TRBJ2-7, with 9 bases identical to TRBD1. The V segment lost 4 bases and the J segment 2 bases; nucleotides outside the gene matches: 3. The CDR3 runs to 14 residues. Germline lookup yields CDR1 MNHEY and CDR2 SMNVEV (reference sequence). This CDR3 reads CASSYRDRAYEQYF. In DNA, the CDR3 is TGTGCCAGCAGTTACCGGGACAGGGCCTACGAGCAGTACTTC.